This T cell receptor beta chain was sequenced for a study of CD8+ T cells in alopecia areata (dated by TCRdb to 2017 to 2018). In terms of the full investigation: The treated patients took part in an open-label pilot trial in which moderate-to-severe alopecia areata was treated with oral tofacitinib at 5 to 10 mg twice daily. High-throughput TCRbeta sequencing was used to examine T cell clonal expansion in alopecia areata in both the C3H/HeJ mouse model and human patients. Scalp clonality was compared among normal scalp (n=4), patchy alopecia areata scalp (n=8), and alopecia totalis/universalis scalp (n=8). Disease severity in treated patients was measured with the SALT score, which quantifies the percentage of affected scalp surface area. Patients received tofacitinib for 6 to 18 months and were then followed off drug for 6 months to check for delayed response and recurrence. Human TCRbeta sequencing covered scalp tissue and sorted CD4+ and CD8+ peripheral blood T cells from patchy and totalis/universalis alopecia areata patients and healthy controls. Biopsies were taken from tofacitinib-treated patients at baseline and again at 4 and 24 weeks into treatment, and several of those patients also had a later scalp biopsy. Amplification of TCRbeta CDR3 regions was done by immunoSEQ multiplex PCR using 35 Vbeta forward primers and 13 Jbeta reverse primers. RNA was extracted with the PAXgene miRNA kit for fixed scalp, the miRNeasy kit for PBMCs, and the RNeasy kit for mouse skin.

The sample's treatment or condition label is to be understood as: oral pan-JAK inhibitor, 5-10 mg twice daily. From alopecia areata patients, peripheral blood was collected along with lesional scalp punch biopsies. PBMCs were isolated by density centrifugation and stained for CD3, CD4 and CD8, after which CD4+ and CD8+ T cells were sorted on a FACSAria. A remark on this clone: Its antigen target is currently unknown. No base-level quality is on record; no much larger clone is a single base apart.

What the research found in general, with its limitations: Lesional scalp, especially in alopecia totalis/universalis, showed higher clonality and more expanded CD8+ clones than normal scalp, suggesting antigenic drive. With tofacitinib, both scalp clonality and the number of expanded CD8+ clones among the top 100 scalp clones went down significantly. Shared TCR sequences between patients were less evident than in mice, which may be partly attributable to HLA diversity in the patient population. Many expanded lesional clones were found to persist in scalp and blood during tofacitinib treatment, and relapse after treatment cessation may be partly explained by this persistence. The treated cohort was small, with a single nonresponder, so links between baseline CD8+ expansion and response need larger studies. Unlike mouse skin, which is dominated by gammadelta T cells, normal human skin has resident alphabeta T cells that are also sequenced, and this complicates analysis of the scalp TCR repertoire.

The junction shows trimming of 6 bases on V and 10 bases on J, and the gene matches do not reach 12 bases of it. Taken from the germline V gene, the CDR1 and CDR2 loops are SQVTM and ANQGSEA. The CDR3 starts with the cysteine, ends with the phenylalanine, and has 14 residues. Only the CDR3 DNA is retained, 42 bases long and in frame from the first base. Receptor libraries were prepared by the immunoSEQ multiplex PCR assay. For TCR sequencing, RNA was extracted from every sample and reverse transcribed into cDNA to serve as template. SuperScript III was used for first-strand cDNA synthesis, primed with a 2:1 mix of oligo-dT and random hexamers. A synthetic immune receptor repertoire was used to gauge amplification bias, and whatever bias remained was removed computationally. On the authors' methods: Raw reads were preprocessed for error removal, and CDR3 was defined according to IMGT conventions as running from the conserved cysteine to phenylalanine. Clonality was computed as 1 minus the Shannon entropy, with the entropy normalized by log2 of the number of productive unique TCRs. Whether each scalp clone was CD4 or CD8 was inferred by checking scalp TCRbeta sequences against the CD4 and CD8 repertoires from sorted blood. What TCRdb holds here is the immuneACCESS table cut down to in-frame rearrangements. Part of the clones is not present; checked against another copy, under half of the missing clones reflect an unresolved V gene, and the others are unexplained. V, J and clone size were drawn from that table, and D and trimming were deduced from the DNA. The sample table records under 250,000 clones; approximately 65% of these occur just once. Of the sample, 0.95% to 1.5% is held by the ten largest clones.

The rearranged chain carries TRBV29-1 and TRBJ2-6, and 7 junction bases match TRBD1. The sequencing used CD4+ T cells sorted from blood, collected at approximately week 42, from a patient treated with tofacitinib. The sequence was obtained from a human donor with alopecia areata. The CDR3 region reads CSVADRTGSNVLTF. The nucleotide sequence is given as TGCAGCGTCGCGGATCGGACAGGTTCGAACGTCCTGACTTTC.